What follows are 24 T cell receptor beta chains derived from one specimen sequenced in a study of human T cells and chemical hapten exposure. TCRdb ran MiXCR on the RACE reads and lists one entry per CDR3 protein. The repertoire holds 100,000 or so distinct CDR3 sequences, with approximately 10% as singletons. Specified time point: patch test 1, 2 weeks after DPC sensitization. As to treatment: therapeutic diphenylcyclopropenone sensitization with weekly scalp DPC. The sequences come from whole blood, collected in connection with sensitization to the hapten diphenylcyclopropenone (DPC). These receptors were obtained from a man in his forties or fifties with alopecia areata. Some clones in this sample may be carry-over from other donors' samples.

The rearrangement uses TRBV4-3 and TRBJ2-7; 10 nucleotides match TRBD2. V was pared by 0 bases and J by 11 bases, with 10 bases of the junction left unmatched. The CDR3 extends over 15 amino acids. Germline CDR1 is LGHNA and CDR2 is YSLEER. CDR3 nucleotide sequence: TGCGCCAGCAGCCAAGATTCAAGCGGGAGGGCTAGTGAGTACTTC. Translated, it gives CASSQDSSGRASEYF.

The chain links TRBV5-1 to TRBJ2-6; either TRBD1 or TRBD2 may fit D (5 bases each). Germline CDR1 is SGHRS and CDR2 is YFSETQ. V was pared by 0 bases and J by 0 bases, with 10 bases between. The CDR3 totals 17 residues. CDR3 protein: CASSLVRGRSGANVLTF. CDR3 in DNA: TGCGCCAGCAGCTTGGTACGGGGCCGCTCTGGGGCCAACGTCCTGACTTTC. Combining the CDR3 with reference TRBV5-1 and TRBJ2-6 gives the whole variable domain KAGVTQTPRYLIKTRGQQVTLSCSPISGHRSVSWYQQTPGQGLQFLFEYFSETQRNKGNFPGRFSGRQFSNSRSEMNVSTLELGDSALYLCASSLVRGRSGANVLTFGAGSRLTVL.

Many counts were recorded for this clonotype. This chain joins TRBV19 and TRBJ2-6, with D hard to call. The CDR3 is made up of 18 amino acids. V lost 10 bases to trimming and J lost 0 bases, with 22 bases between them. Per germline, CDR1 LNHDA and CDR2 SQIVND (reference sequence). Written as DNA, the CDR3 is TGTGCCACCAAGTCAGTGGATAGGGCTCACTCTGGGGCCAACGTCCTGACTTTC. It translates to CATKSVDRAHSGANVLTF.

This clonotype has ten or more counts. The chain carries TRBV6-5 and TRBJ1-1; TRBD1 matches 9 bases. After removal of 2 bases from V and 5 bases from J, the junction contained 12 bases not matched to a gene. Germline V lookup: CDR1 MNHEY, CDR2 SVGAGI. The length of the CDR3 is 17 residues. CDR3 bases: TGTGCCAGCAGTTACGCCTCCCCACAGGGGGCTCGGACTGAAGCTTTCTTT. Its protein is CASSYASPQGARTEAFF.

This chain links TRBV30 with TRBJ2-1; 12 nucleotides match TRBD2. CDR1 is GTSNPN and CDR2 is SVGIG in the germline V gene (reference sequence). CDR3 length equals 18 residues. The V and J ends lost 1 base and 7 bases, in that order; junction bases with no gene match: 14. CDR3 DNA sequence: TGTGCCTGGAGTGATAGACTAGCGGGAGTGAGTAGCCAGAATGAGCAGTTCTTC. Its translation: CAWSDRLAGVSSQNEQFF.

In its sample, this clonotype was seen a few times. The V gene is TRBV28, the J gene TRBJ2-3; no reliable D call. CDR1 and CDR2 (germline): MDHEN, SYDVKM. The length of the CDR3 is 13 residues. V was clipped by 3 bases and J by 1 base, with 5 bases between them. The chain's CDR3 is CASSFQGTDTQYF. DNA of the CDR3: TGTGCCAGCAGTTTTCAGGGCACAGATACGCAGTATTTT.

The V gene is TRBV12-3 or TRBV12-4, the J gene TRBJ2-7; D might be TRBD1 or TRBD2, each matching 5 bases. V was shortened by 6 bases and J by 6 bases, with 12 bases between the two germline ends. The CDR3 totals 12 residues. CDR3 nucleotides: TGTGCCAGCAGCTCCACTAGGGGCGAGCAGTACGTC. This sequence encodes CASSSTRGEQYV.

This clonotype was detected only a few times. The rearrangement uses TRBV6-5 and TRBJ1-1; D possibly corresponds to TRBD1 (6 bases). The CDR3 extends over 15 amino acids. Per the germline V gene, CDR1 is MNHEY and CDR2 is SVGAGI. The V end lost 5 bases, the J end lost 2 bases, and 15 bases lay between the germline ends. CDR3 nucleotides: TGTGCCAGCAGTCGACAGGCGATTGTCAACACTGAAGCTTTCTTT. Residues: CASSRQAIVNTEAFF.

This clonotype was detected a few times. The junction and the germline gene differ at one end; a read error may be behind it. V gene TRBV24-1 combines with J gene TRBJ2-7; D remains unclear. Germline V gives CDR1 KGHDR, CDR2 SFDVKD. CDR3 length equals 10 residues. This chain's CDR3 is CATSDEWAVF. The CDR3 nucleotides are TGTGCCACCAGTGACGAATGGGCGGTATTC.

This clonotype was counted only a few times. The chain combines TRBV5-4 with TRBJ2-3; perhaps TRBD2 as D (6 bases). This CDR3 has 17 residues. Germline V CDR1 and CDR2: SGHNT, YYREEE (reference sequence). V dropped 4 bases and J dropped 5 bases, with 23 bases sitting between them. This CDR3 reads CASSPGPGLVIQDTQYF. CDR3 in DNA: TGTGCCAGCAGCCCCGGGCCGGGACTCGTTATTCAAGATACGCAGTATTTT. Based on the CDR3 plus reference TRBV5-4 and TRBJ2-3, the full variable domain is ETGVTQSPTHLIKTRGQQVTLRCSSQSGHNTVSWYQQALGQGPQFIFQYYREEENGRGNFPPRFSGLQFPNYSSELNVNALELDDSALYLCASSPGPGLVIQDTQYFGPGTRLTVL.

This clonotype was seen a handful of times. The V gene is TRBV3-1, the J gene TRBJ1-5; D is perhaps TRBD1 (5 bases). Trimming left V 1 base short and J 5 bases short, with 15 bases between. From germline, CDR1 is LGHDT and CDR2 YNNKEL (reference sequence). CDR3 size: 16 residues. In DNA form, the CDR3 reads TGTGCCAGCAGCCAAGGTGGACACGCCGGGGATCAGCCCCAGCATTTT. Translating it yields CASSQGGHAGDQPQHF.

This clonotype was counted between two and nine times. The chain employs TRBV28 and TRBJ2-7; TRBD2 matches 8 bases. CDR3 size: 16 residues. The germline V gene encodes CDR1 MDHEN and CDR2 SYDVKM. J lost 0 bases, V lost 3 bases, and 7 bases had no gene match. This chain's CDR3 is CASSLGGGRSSYEQYF. CDR3 nucleotides: TGTGCCAGCAGTTTGGGGGGCGGGAGGTCCTCCTACGAGCAGTACTTC.

This clonotype appeared a few times. DNA for the CDR3: TGTGCCAGCACCAATGCGAAAAAGCAGTTCTTC. Encoded protein: CASTNAKKQFF. This rearrangement joins TRBV6-2 or TRBV6-3 to TRBJ2-1; no clear D gene. The CDR3 runs to 11 residues. Germline CDR1 reads MNHEY; CDR2 reads SVGEGT. V shed 7 bases and J shed 11 bases, with 12 bases lying between them.

This clonotype was found a few times. This chain joins TRBV27 and TRBJ2-1; the match to TRBD2 covers 12 bases. Per the germline V gene, CDR1 is MNHEY and CDR2 is SMNVEV (reference sequence). The CDR3 has 15 residues. V shed 2 bases, J shed 7 bases, and the junction held 3 bases outside the gene matches. CDR3 residues: CASSLRTSGINEQFF. The CDR3 DNA reads TGTGCCAGCAGTTTAAGGACTAGCGGGATAAATGAGCAGTTCTTC.

The sample holds a few counts of this clonotype. The CDR3 DNA is TGTGCCAGCACCGTGACTGGCACCTACAATGAGCAGTTCTTC. Protein sequence: CASTVTGTYNEQFF. J is TRBJ2-1 and V is TRBV12-3 or TRBV12-4; D is ambiguous. This CDR3 is built from 14 residues. The V gene lost 7 bases and the J gene lost 2 bases, with 12 bases spanning the gap.

The V and J genes are TRBV18 and TRBJ1-2; 10 nucleotides align to TRBD1. V trimming: 2 bases; J trimming: 8 bases; junction bases outside the gene matches: 17. This CDR3 is 18 amino acids long. CDR1 KGHSH and CDR2 LQKENI come from the germline V gene. The CDR3 DNA reads TGTGCCAGCTCACCAAGTAGATCGACAGGGGGCGCGTTTAAAGGCTACACCTTC. Translating it yields CASSPSRSTGGAFKGYTF.

This clonotype was picked up a small number of times. The chain carries TRBV28 and TRBJ2-5, with TRBD2 as a possible D gene (7 bases). Germline V CDR1 and CDR2: MDHEN, SYDVKM. Trimming cost V 8 bases and J 1 base, with 17 bases left between them. This CDR3 is built from 15 residues. CDR3 amino acids: CASGGGGTTQETQYF. Here the CDR3 DNA reads TGTGCCAGCGGGGGGGGTGGGACAACCCAAGAGACCCAGTACTTC.

The CDR3 nucleotides read TGCAGCGTTGAAATCTTCGGGGCTGGGGAAAAACTGTTTTTT. Its protein is CSVEIFGAGEKLFF. The chain has TRBV29-1 and TRBJ1-4, with a tentative D call TRBD1 (5 bases). Per the germline V gene, CDR1 is SQVTM and CDR2 is ANQGSEA. This CDR3 is built from 14 residues. V lost 2 bases and J 8 bases, leaving 15 bases between the germline ends.

This clonotype showed up just a few times. V gene TRBV5-1 combines with J gene TRBJ2-7, with D possibly being TRBD1 or TRBD2 (5 bases each). Germline assignment: CDR1 SGHRS and CDR2 YFSETQ. The CDR3 totals 15 residues. Deletions cut 0 bases from V and 7 bases from J, with 17 bases between. The DNA for the CDR3 is TGCGCCAGCAGCTTGGAGGGGACCGCTCAGGGAGAGCAGTACTTC. It encodes CASSLEGTAQGEQYF.

The table lists this clonotype with a few counts. This chain uses TRBV21-1 with TRBJ1-5; the table names TRBD1, a call not compared with the DNA. TRBV21-1 corresponds to a pseudogene. The CDR3 length is 17 residues. CDR3 nucleotides: TGTGCCAGCAGCAAAGTTGAATCGACAGCATCAAATCAGCCCCAGCATTTT. Its protein product is CASSKVESTASNQPQHF.

The rearrangement uses TRBV20-1 and TRBJ2-1; 7 bases line up with TRBD2. Germline lookup yields CDR1 DFQATT and CDR2 SNEGSKA (reference sequence). Trimming removed 3 bases from V and 15 bases from J; junction bases left unmatched: 11. This CDR3 is built from 12 residues. This CDR3 is CSASPSGVRGFF. Here the CDR3 DNA reads TGCAGTGCTAGCCCCAGCGGGGTCCGGGGGTTCTTC.

The chain employs TRBV19 and TRBJ2-1, with TRBD2 identical over 11 bases. This CDR3 is 17 amino acids long. CDR1 is LNHDA, CDR2 SQIVND, per germline (reference sequence). Trimming took 6 bases from V and 2 from J; bases not matched to a gene: 9. CDR3 nucleotides: TGTGCCAGTAGACGGCTAGCGGGAGGATTCCCCTACAATGAGCAGTTCTTC. It is translated as CASRRLAGGFPYNEQFF.

This clonotype was detected only a few times. This chain connects TRBV3-1 to TRBJ2-2; TRBD1 might be the D (5 bases). From germline, CDR1 is LGHDT and CDR2 YNNKEL (reference sequence). CDR3 length equals 14 residues. V lost 3 bases and J lost 6, with 11 bases in between. In DNA form, the CDR3 reads TGTGCCAGCAGCCAGTTCCAGGGTTCCGGGGAGCTGTTTTTT. This translates into CASSQFQGSGELFF.

The genes are TRBV5-4 and TRBJ1-1; 10 nucleotides align to TRBD1. The germline V gene has CDR1 SGHNT and CDR2 YYREEE (reference sequence). V lost 4 bases, J lost 0 bases, and 6 bases stayed unmatched. CDR3 length: 16 amino acids. The DNA of the CDR3 is TGTGCCAGCAGCCCGGGGACAGGGGTTATGAACACTGAAGCTTTCTTT. Translation: CASSPGTGVMNTEAFF.